This entry describes one T cell receptor beta chain. Its antigen is unidentified. This sample was included in a study of CD8 T cells in Susac syndrome. Study at large: Clinically active disease was present in more than five of the sequenced Susac syndrome patients. About eight of these patients were in remission. Broader study findings: As the study acknowledged, the number of individuals who were part of its TCR sequencing and HLA analysis was relatively small.

cDNA came from roughly 0.5 to 1 ug RNA primed by random hexamers. TCRdb recomputed calls from the immunoSEQ multiplex PCR reads with MiXCR, one row per CDR3 protein. The sample lists approximately 190,000 distinct CDR3 sequences, 95% occurring once. The diagnostic criteria were recently defined, and patients with Susac syndrome met them for definite or probable disease. The V end was cut by 2 bases, the J end by 7 bases, with 10 bases between. This CDR3 region has 14 residues. CDR1 is SGDLS, CDR2 YYNGEE, per germline. The clonotype originates from a human donor with Susac syndrome. Sequenced material: CD8+ T cells from PBMCs. The chain joins TRBV9 to TRBJ1-6; maybe TRBD1 (5 bases). The DNA of the CDR3 is TGTGCCAGCAGCGTCTCGGGGGTCAATTCACCCCTCCACTTT. Its protein is CASSVSGVNSPLHF.